This T cell receptor (beta chain) was recorded in a study of tumor and adjacent non-tumor tissue in lung cancer. This sample's RNA came from whole unsorted tissue. More than 3 cm separated this lung sample from the edge of the tumor. Chemotherapy-naive patients with new lung cancer underwent thoracic surgery in China, August–late 2014. Study-wide findings and caveats: TCR diversity was significantly greater in tumor than normal lung tissue. Tumor TCR diversity, when higher, was linked to shorter survival. In normal lung, the top 100 clones were significantly more dominant than in tumor.

A modified ARM-PCR protocol with three rounds of nested PCR amplified TCRbeta. Via MiXCR, TCRdb re-called the multiplex PCR reads, giving one row per CDR3 protein. In the table there are roughly 75,000 distinct CDR3 sequences, 80% to 90% of which are singletons. This CDR3 is 12 amino acids long. CDR1 is MGHRA, CDR2 YSYEKL, per germline. As regards this clonotype: The antigen is undetermined. A read error may produce the germline difference seen at one junction end.

The V gene is TRBV4-1, the J gene TRBJ1-2; D is unresolved. This receptor was taken from a man aged 55 to 70 with non-small cell lung cancer. Sequencing was carried out using distant non-tumor lung tissue. As DNA, the CDR3 is TGCGCCAGCAAGGGCGGACTCTATCGCTATGCCTTC. Its translation is CASKGGLYRYAF.